The rows below give T cell receptor beta chains drawn from one sample of a study of cytomegalovirus exposure and HLA in healthy donors. Only in-frame clones appear in the TCRdb table, and some are missing; sequencing was by immunoSEQ multiplex PCR. Altogether tens of thousands of clones are present, around 81% being singletons, with the ten largest covering 0.57%. Sequenced: PBMCs. The origin of the receptors is a man aged 25 to 45 in good health and CMV-seronegative. Each CDR3 is given with its conserved first and last residue. The order of the fields is D gene, V gene, clone size, J gene, CDR3 protein. The D gene is left open where the match is weak. Clone size appears in some rows only: once, few, many, or a class for an expanded clone.

D gene: .
V gene: TRBV10-3
clone size: few
J gene: TRBJ1-5
CDR3 protein: CAISETRHPQPQHF

D gene: TRBD1
V gene: TRBV2
clone size: .
J gene: TRBJ1-5
CDR3 protein: CASSPKGQGWQPQHF

D gene: .
V gene: TRBV18
clone size: .
J gene: TRBJ2-5
CDR3 protein: CASSLGVFGTQYF

D gene: TRBD1
V gene: TRBV10-3
clone size: few
J gene: TRBJ1-1
CDR3 protein: CAINSGGANTEAFF

D gene: TRBD1
V gene: TRBV5-5
clone size: .
J gene: TRBJ1-1
CDR3 protein: CASTRPGQGTIFF

D gene: TRBD1
V gene: TRBV5-4
clone size: .
J gene: TRBJ1-4
CDR3 protein: CASSVTGTGVATNEKLFF

D gene: .
V gene: TRBV19
clone size: .
J gene: TRBJ2-7
CDR3 protein: CASSIGYEQYF

D gene: .
V gene: TRBV10-3
clone size: .
J gene: TRBJ2-5
CDR3 protein: CAISESEETQYF

D gene: TRBD1
V gene: TRBV13
clone size: .
J gene: TRBJ2-1
CDR3 protein: CASSDRVNFETYNEQFF

D gene: TRBD1
V gene: TRBV5-1
clone size: .
J gene: TRBJ2-3
CDR3 protein: CASTGTVRPDTQYF

D gene: .
V gene: TRBV4-3
clone size: .
J gene: TRBJ1-3
CDR3 protein: CASSRGGTIYF

D gene: TRBD1
V gene: TRBV5-1
clone size: .
J gene: TRBJ1-2
CDR3 protein: CASSEDRERGYTF

D gene: TRBD2
V gene: TRBV7-6
clone size: .
J gene: TRBJ2-3
CDR3 protein: CASSRTWGGADTQYF